This entry lists 16 T cell receptor beta chains sequenced from one sample in a study of blood T cells in healthy people across ages. For the second PCR, which ran for roughly 6 to 11 cycles, a sample-barcoded 5' primer and a J-beta primer mix were used. TCRdb analysed the 5' RACE reads with MiXCR anew, one entry per CDR3 protein. The sample has about 930,000 distinct CDR3 sequences, roughly 29% seen once. These data were also filed under a second study, of T cells of mothers and their children.

Sequencing was performed on blood. The receptors were sampled from a woman between 40 and 55 years old in good health.

This clonotype was seen a single time. This probably arose from a read error, given a far larger clone one base away. This chain connects TRBV5-1 to TRBJ1-1; D unresolved. Germline V gene data show CDR1 as SGHRS and CDR2 as YFSETQ. CDR3 length: 13 amino acids. V lost 6 bases to trimming and J lost 0 bases, with 9 bases between them. The CDR3 sequence is CASNFGLNTEAFF. CDR3 coding DNA: TGCGCCAGCAACTTCGGGTTGAACACTGAAGCTTTCTTT.

The chain recombines TRBV3-1 with TRBJ2-1, with 7 bases identical to TRBD1. Trimming removed 5 bases from V and 8 bases from J; junction bases left unmatched: 12. The CDR3 is made up of 15 amino acids. The germline CDR1 and CDR2 sequences are LGHDT and YNNKEL (reference sequence). The CDR3 protein is CASSSRQGELDEQFF. The CDR3 nucleotides read TGTGCCAGCAGCTCCCGACAGGGAGAGTTGGATGAGCAGTTCTTC.

Details on this clonotype: Being one base from a much bigger clone, this may be a read error. The gene calls are TRBV12-3 or TRBV12-4 and TRBJ2-4; 8 bases agree with TRBD1. The better agreement between TRBJ2-7 and the DNA end casts doubt on the J call. The CDR3 has 14 residues. The CDR3: CASNGRGLVHEQYF. The CDR3 bases are TGTGCCAGCAACGGCAGGGGGCTAGTCCACGAGCAGTACTTC.

This clonotype has ten or more counts. The chain has TRBV27 and TRBJ1-2, with D uncertain. The germline V gene encodes CDR1 MNHEY and CDR2 SMNVEV (reference sequence). This CDR3 has 13 amino acids. V was shortened by 3 bases and J by 3 bases, with 8 bases between the two germline ends. CDR3 DNA sequence: TGTGCCAGCAGTTTCGAGGGATACTATGGCTACACCTTC. This sequence encodes CASSFEGYYGYTF.

Details on this clonotype: The DNA is left out, because the CDR3 cannot be placed on it with certainty; the CDR3 is given as TCRdb lists it. This chain joins TRBV28 and TRBJ2-5. Germline-derived CDR1 and CDR2 are MDHEN and SYDVKM. The CDR3 contains 18 residues when both ends are counted. The CDR3 is CASGSNYGYTFGSGTQYF.

This clonotype was detected only a few times. J is TRBJ1-4 and V is TRBV28, with D perhaps matching TRBD1 (5 bases). In germline, CDR1 is MDHEN, CDR2 SYDVKM. V lost 3 bases, J lost 6 bases, and 11 bases lay in between. This CDR3 has 14 amino acids. The CDR3 protein is CASSFRMGDEKLFF. The CDR3 DNA sequence: TGTGCCAGCAGTTTTCGTATGGGGGATGAAAAACTGTTTTTT.

This clonotype came up many times. The rearrangement uses TRBV28 and TRBJ1-5, with D unclear. The CDR3 has 14 residues. Trimming removed 5 bases from V and 4 bases from J, with 12 bases in between. Germline lookup yields CDR1 MDHEN and CDR2 SYDVKM. The CDR3 nucleotides are TGTGCCAGCAGTCCATCCCGGGGTAATCAGCCCCAGCATTTT. Protein: CASSPSRGNQPQHF.

This clonotype showed up many times. The chain carries TRBV6-4 and TRBJ1-1, with D hard to call. The CDR3 consists of 13 residues. The V gene's germline CDR1 is MRHNA and CDR2 SNTAGT. Trimming shortened V by 3 bases and J by 1 base, and 6 bases separated the two germline ends. CDR3 nucleotides: TGTGCCAGCAGTGAAATGGAGAACACTGAAGCTTTCTTT. The encoded protein is CASSEMENTEAFF.

The rearrangement joins TRBV11-2 to TRBJ2-7, with a tentative D call TRBD2 (6 bases). Looked up from germline, CDR1 is SGHAT and CDR2 is FQNNGV. Trimming shortened V by 5 bases and J by 7 bases, and 21 bases separated the two germline ends. This CDR3 is 15 amino acids long. CDR3 sequence reads: CASSPLGPGVWEQYF. Here the CDR3 DNA reads TGTGCCAGCAGCCCGTTGGGACCGGGGGTCTGGGAGCAGTACTTC.

Here the CDR3 reads CSFQSRRETQYF. The CDR3, as DNA: TGCAGTTTCCAGTCTCGGAGGGAGACCCAGTACTTC. This chain uses TRBV20-1 with TRBJ2-7, with D possibly matching TRBD2 (5 bases). The J call may be faulty, since TRBJ2-5 better matches the DNA end. This CDR3 contains 12 residues. The germline V gene encodes CDR1 DFQATT and CDR2 SNEGSKA (reference sequence).

This clonotype has a handful of counts. This may be a read error: a much more frequent sequence differs by one nucleotide. J is TRBJ2-7 and V is TRBV20-1; 7 nucleotides match TRBD1. V was clipped by 4 bases and J by 6 bases; unmatched bases: 12. CDR3 length equals 14 residues. Germline V CDR1 and CDR2: DFQATT, SNEGSKA (reference sequence). CDR3 sequence (DNA): TGCAGTGCTAAGGGGTCGACAGGGCGTCGCGAGCAGTACTTC. Amino acid sequence: CSAKGSTGRREQYF.

In this sample, this clonotype turned up a few times. The rearrangement links TRBV12-3 or TRBV12-4 to TRBJ1-5; 7 positions agree with TRBD1. The CDR3 is 13 amino acids. Losses at the gene ends were 10 bases for V and 6 bases for J; bases not matched to a gene: 9. DNA for the CDR3: TGTGCCACCCCCGGCAGGGGGTGTCAGCCCCAGCATTTT. Translating gives CATPGRGCQPQHF.

Note on this clonotype: A junction boundary mismatches the germline segment, possibly from a read error. This sequence joins TRBV5-1 and TRBJ2-5; 9 positions agree with TRBD2. The CDR3 extends over 13 amino acids. Germline V gene data show CDR1 as SGHRS and CDR2 as YFSETQ. The CDR3 DNA follows: TGCGCCAGCAACTTGGGACTAGCCGAGACCCAGTACTTC. Amino acid sequence: CASNLGLAETQYF. Filled out from reference TRBV5-1 and TRBJ2-5, the complete variable domain reads KAGVTQTPRYLIKTRGQQVTLSCSPISGHRSVSWYQQTPGQGLQFLFEYFSETQRNKGNFPGRFSGRQFSNSRSEMNVSTLELGDSALYLCASNLGLAETQYFGPGTRLLVL.

This clonotype was seen a few times. The J gene is TRBJ2-4, the V gene TRBV28; D not certain. Trimming cost V 5 bases and J 0 bases, with 17 bases left between them. The V gene's germline CDR1 is MDHEN and CDR2 SYDVKM. The CDR3 length is 17 residues. CDR3 sequence reads: CASSPSPEVLAKNIQYF. CDR3 nucleotide sequence: TGTGCCAGCAGTCCTTCTCCAGAAGTTCTAGCCAAAAACATTCAGTACTTC.

The V and J genes are TRBV9 and TRBJ1-6, with D maybe TRBD1 (5 bases). Germline V gives CDR1 SGDLS, CDR2 YYNGEE. The CDR3 has 16 residues. The ends were cut back, 3 bases at V and 10 bases at J, with 20 bases in the middle. The DNA of the CDR3 is TGTGCCAGCAGCGGGGGACCTTCAGGGACGGACTCACCCCTCCACTTT. This encodes CASSGGPSGTDSPLHF. Full variable domain (rest looked up from reference TRBV9 and TRBJ1-6): DSGVTQTPKHLITATGQRVTLRCSPRSGDLSVYWYQQSLDQGLQFLIQYYNGEERAKGNILERFSAQQFPDLHSELNLSSLELGDSALYFCASSGGPSGTDSPLHFGNGTRLTVT.

The chain combines TRBV20-1 with TRBJ2-7, with D perhaps TRBD2 (7 bases). CDR3 length: 13 amino acids. The germline V gene encodes CDR1 DFQATT and CDR2 SNEGSKA (reference sequence). Trimming removed 6 bases from V and 4 bases from J, with 16 bases in between. The CDR3 DNA is TGCAGTGCGCGGGAGTCGGGGGCTTACGAGCAGTACTTC. Translating gives CSARESGAYEQYF.